Each of the 24 T cell receptor beta chains below was sequenced from the same sample in a study of blood T cell repertoires in COVID-19. Libraries were prepared by immunoSEQ multiplex PCR; TCRdb keeps only in-frame clonotypes and omits some of them. This table has 280,000 or so clones, about 85% appearing once. Sequencing used peripheral blood. The source of these receptors is a human donor in a cohort sampled during active COVID-19.

This clone has only one observation. The CDR3 spells CASTRQGSFTDTQYF. The CDR3 DNA reads TGTGCCAGCACTAGACAGGGGAGTTTCACAGATACGCAGTATTTT. This chain links TRBV5-6 with TRBJ2-3; 8 bases are a match to TRBD1. The CDR3 extends over 15 amino acids. Germline assignment: CDR1 SGHDT and CDR2 YYEEEE. V trimming: 6 bases; J trimming: 2 bases; junction bases outside the gene matches: 8.

V usage is TRBV13 and J usage is TRBJ2-1; 8 positions match TRBD2. The CDR3 consists of 14 residues. Trimming took 5 bases from V and 6 from J; bases not matched to a gene: 6. Germline V CDR1 and CDR2: PRHDT, FYEKMQ (reference sequence). CDR3 sequence reads: CASSDNRGGNEQFF. As DNA, the CDR3 is TGTGCCAGCAGCGATAACCGGGGGGGCAATGAGCAGTTCTTC.

The chain is built from TRBV18 and TRBJ1-1; tentative D call: TRBD1 (5 bases). V lost 6 bases and J 11 bases, leaving 13 bases between the germline ends. The CDR3 is made up of 11 amino acids. From germline, CDR1 is KGHSH and CDR2 LQKENI. CDR3 region: CASSFTDNAFF. CDR3 nucleotides: TGTGCCAGCTCGTTCACGGACAACGCTTTCTTT.

The chain links TRBV3-1 (or the pseudogene TRBV3-2) to TRBJ2-3, with D uncertain. V was pared by 4 bases and J by 0 bases, with 5 bases between. The CDR3 extends over 13 amino acids. CDR1 is LGHDT, CDR2 YNNKEL, per germline (reference sequence). This CDR3 reads CASSRPSTDTQYF. In DNA form, the CDR3 reads TGTGCCAGCAGCCGGCCTAGCACAGATACGCAGTATTTT.

This chain uses TRBV29-1 with TRBJ2-2; D perhaps matches TRBD2 (5 bases). Germline V lookup: CDR1 SQVTM, CDR2 ANQGSEA. V was trimmed by 4 bases and J by 6 bases, leaving 12 bases between them. The CDR3 consists of 13 residues. CDR3 loop: CSVVQVGAGELFF. The CDR3 DNA reads TGCAGCGTTGTCCAGGTGGGAGCCGGGGAGCTGTTTTTT.

This chain uses TRBV28 with TRBJ2-7, with a weak D call TRBD2 (6 bases). This CDR3 has 14 amino acids. CDR1 and CDR2 (germline): MDHEN, SYDVKM. With 6 bases removed from V and 4 bases from J, the gap between germline ends came to 16 bases. The CDR3 DNA is TGTGCCAGCAGCTTAAACTTAGGGAGGTACGAGCAGTACTTC. This sequence encodes CASSLNLGRYEQYF.

This chain joins TRBV11-3 and TRBJ2-7; a possible D gene is TRBD1 (6 bases). Germline loops: CDR1 SGHNT, CDR2 YENEEA. V lost 1 base to trimming and J lost 3 bases, with 10 bases between them. This CDR3 spans 14 amino acids. This CDR3 reads CASSLGPTGYEQYF. The CDR3 DNA follows: TGTGCCAGCAGCTTAGGACCGACAGGCTACGAGCAGTACTTC.

The V call is TRBV19, the J call TRBJ2-1; 7 bases agree with TRBD2. Germline trimming cut 7 bases from V and 8 bases from J; bases unmatched to any gene: 11. The CDR3 has 14 amino acids. Germline V gene sequence: CDR1 LNHDA, CDR2 SQIVND (reference sequence). CDR3 nucleotides: TGTGCCAGTAAGGATAGCGGGCTACGGGATGAGCAGTTCTTC. Amino acid sequence: CASKDSGLRDEQFF.

The rearrangement uses TRBV27 and TRBJ2-3, with TRBD1 matching over 10 bases. Per the germline V gene, CDR1 is MNHEY and CDR2 is SMNVEV (reference sequence). The junction had 7 bases not matched to a gene; V was cut back by 6 bases and J by 7 bases. The CDR3 extends over 14 amino acids. CDR3 in DNA: TGTGCCAGCAGGAAGGGACAGGGGTTCAATACGCAGTATTTT. This codes for CASRKGQGFNTQYF.

The J gene is TRBJ2-5, the V gene TRBV30; TRBD2 might be the D (5 bases). The CDR3 sequence is 13 residues long. The V end was cut by 2 bases, the J end by 5 bases, with 12 bases between. Germline V gene data show CDR1 as GTSNPN and CDR2 as SVGIG (reference sequence). The CDR3 coding sequence is TGTGCCTGGAGTACGAGGGCGCGGGAGACCCAGTACTTC. Residues: CAWSTRARETQYF.

This chain connects TRBV6-5 to TRBJ2-7; tentative D call: TRBD2 (5 bases). CDR3 length equals 14 residues. Trimming left V 5 bases short and J 4 bases short, with 15 bases between. The germline CDR1 and CDR2 sequences are MNHEY and SVGAGI. CDR3 nucleotide sequence: TGTGCCAGCAGTCTGACTAACCTTTTGTACGAGCAGTACTTC. This gives the protein CASSLTNLLYEQYF.

The rearrangement uses TRBV12-3 or TRBV12-4 and TRBJ2-3; D uncertain. This CDR3 region has 12 residues. The V end was cut by 5 bases, the J end by 7 bases, with 10 bases between. CDR3 nucleotide sequence: TGTGCCAGCAGTAATTCTCTACATACGCAGTATTTT. Protein product: CASSNSLHTQYF.

V and J are TRBV5-1 and TRBJ2-2; TRBD2 matches 7 bases. Germline-derived CDR1 and CDR2 are SGHRS and YFSETQ. The CDR3 contains 17 residues. The V and J ends lost 0 bases and 8 bases, in that order; junction bases with no gene match: 13. The CDR3 nucleotides are TGCGCCAGCAGCTTGGCCCCCCTAGGGGCGGGAGTTGGGGAGCTGTTTTTT. Amino acid sequence: CASSLAPLGAGVGELFF.

The rearrangement links TRBV5-1 to TRBJ2-1; TRBD1 might be the D (6 bases). The CDR3 is made up of 14 amino acids. The V and J ends lost 5 bases and 5 bases respectively, with 14 bases between them. Germline assignment: CDR1 SGHRS and CDR2 YFSETQ. CDR3 DNA sequence: TGCGCCAGCAGTCTTGTAGCAGGGGACAATGAGCAGTTCTTC. This encodes CASSLVAGDNEQFF. Supplemented by reference TRBV5-1 and TRBJ2-1, the full variable domain reads KAGVTQTPRYLIKTRGQQVTLSCSPISGHRSVSWYQQTPGQGLQFLFEYFSETQRNKGNFPGRFSGRQFSNSRSEMNVSTLELGDSALYLCASSLVAGDNEQFFGPGTRLTVL.

The rearrangement links TRBV5-1 to TRBJ2-1, with D maybe TRBD1 (5 bases). V lost 1 base, J lost 5 bases, and 10 bases lay in between. The CDR3 contains 14 residues. Germline V gene sequence: CDR1 SGHRS, CDR2 YFSETQ. The CDR3 reads CASSLQGTHNEQFF. CDR3 nucleotides: TGCGCCAGCAGCTTGCAGGGAACCCACAATGAGCAGTTCTTC.

The J gene is TRBJ1-6, the V gene TRBV28, with TRBD1 matching over 7 bases. Germline V gene data show CDR1 as MDHEN and CDR2 as SYDVKM. This CDR3 contains 17 residues. Losses at the gene ends were 1 base for V and 0 bases for J; bases not matched to a gene: 3. The CDR3 DNA reads TGTGCCAGCAGTTTATCAGGGGGGAGCTCCTATAATTCACCCCTCCACTTT. Its translation: CASSLSGGSSYNSPLHF.

The J gene is TRBJ1-5, the V gene TRBV6-2 or TRBV6-3; D gene unclear. V lost 3 bases and J lost 5, with 11 bases in between. This CDR3 region has 14 residues. Germline V gene sequence: CDR1 MNHEY, CDR2 SVGEGT. Written as DNA, the CDR3 is TGTGCCAGCAGTTATCTTAGCGGGGATCAGCCCCAGCATTTT. This encodes CASSYLSGDQPQHF.

This clone was detected only a few times. The chain carries TRBV18 and TRBJ1-1, with D uncertain. The ends were cut back, 2 bases at V and 0 bases at J, with 7 bases in the middle. Germline V gives CDR1 KGHSH, CDR2 LQKENI. The CDR3 spans 14 residues. CDR3 sequence reads: CASSPGRLNTEAFF. The CDR3 DNA sequence: TGTGCCAGCTCACCAGGCAGGCTGAACACTGAAGCTTTCTTT.

The rearrangement links TRBV3-1 (or the pseudogene TRBV3-2) to TRBJ1-1; D is perhaps TRBD1 (5 bases). CDR1 LGHDT and CDR2 YNNKEL come from the germline V gene (reference sequence). The CDR3 has 16 residues. Trimming cost V 0 bases and J 5 bases, with 16 bases left between them. CDR3 loop: CASSQDGAGRLTEAFF. CDR3 in DNA: TGTGCCAGCAGCCAAGATGGGGCAGGGCGTTTGACTGAAGCTTTCTTT.

The chain joins TRBV7-2 to TRBJ2-1; 16 nucleotides agree with TRBD2. Losses at the gene ends were 5 bases for V and 10 bases for J; bases not matched to a gene: 5. CDR3 size: 15 residues. CDR1 and CDR2 (germline): SGHTA, FQGNSA. CDR3 coding DNA: TGTGCCAGCAGCCCCCTGGGACTAGCGGGAGGGGAGCAGTTCTTC. This sequence encodes CASSPLGLAGGEQFF.

V is TRBV19 and J is TRBJ2-2; tentative D call: TRBD1 (6 bases). Germline loops: CDR1 LNHDA, CDR2 SQIVND (reference sequence). V shed 10 bases and J shed 0 bases, with 18 bases lying between them. The CDR3 sequence is 16 residues long. CDR3: CATRLLDSSNTGELFF. CDR3 coding DNA: TGTGCCACGCGCCTACTGGACAGCTCGAACACCGGGGAGCTGTTTTTT. The variable domain in full, completed from reference TRBV19 and TRBJ2-2, reads DGGITQSPKYLFRKEGQNVTLSCEQNLNHDAMYWYRQDPGQGLRLIYYSQIVNDFQKGDIAEGYSVSREKKESFPLTVTSAQKNPTAFYLCATRLLDSSNTGELFFGEGSRLTVL.

The chain links TRBV10-1 to TRBJ2-1; TRBD2 agrees at 11 bases. The V gene end was trimmed by 6 bases and the J gene end by 8 bases; junction bases not matched to a gene: 3. The CDR3 has 13 amino acids. Germline CDR1 is WNHNN and CDR2 is SYGVQD (reference sequence). This chain's CDR3 is CASSLAGGYEQFF. The CDR3 nucleotides read TGCGCCAGCAGCCTAGCGGGGGGATATGAGCAGTTCTTC.

The chain couples TRBV2 to TRBJ2-7; weak D call: TRBD2 (6 bases). The CDR3 is 16 amino acids. The V end was cut by 10 bases, the J end by 1 base, with 23 bases between. Germline V CDR1 and CDR2: SNHLY, FYNNEI. The CDR3 spells CATQSRDSKGSYEQYF. The CDR3 DNA sequence: TGTGCCACCCAGTCCCGGGACTCCAAGGGGTCCTACGAGCAGTACTTC.

V usage is TRBV7-3 and J usage is TRBJ2-7; TRBD2 matches 9 bases. J lost 4 bases, V lost 0 bases, and 4 bases had no gene match. This CDR3 spans 15 amino acids. Germline V gives CDR1 SGHTA, CDR2 FQGTGA. In DNA, the CDR3 is TGTGCCAGCAGCTTAACTAGCGGGAGTGTATACGAGCAGTACTTC. Protein: CASSLTSGSVYEQYF.